This T cell receptor beta chain was identified in a study of cytomegalovirus exposure and HLA in healthy donors. Study-level points and caveats: TCR beta chain V- and J-gene trimming was linked, in a later analysis, to a missense variant in DCLRE1C. The investigators catalogued 150 or so TCR beta chains as cytomegalovirus-associated.

Vbeta (60) and Jbeta (13) primers were used in the PCR. Data came from immunoSEQ multiplex PCR; TCRdb stores just in-frame clones and leaves some out. This table has around 150,000 clones, approximately 80% appearing once. In this sample, this clone turned up once. Its antigen is not known. The germline V gene encodes CDR1 LNHDA and CDR2 SQIVND (reference sequence). This CDR3 spans 16 amino acids. The V and J ends lost 5 bases and 4 bases respectively, with 20 bases between them. This receptor was taken from a male donor in good health and CMV-seropositive. The sample comprised PBMCs. This chain connects TRBV19 to TRBJ1-2, with a tentative D call TRBD1 (6 bases). The CDR3 reads CASSPRQANLVYGYTF. CDR3 coding DNA: TGTGCCAGTAGTCCCCGACAGGCCAACTTGGTCTATGGCTACACCTTC.